This T cell receptor (beta chain) comes out of a study of regulatory T cells in long-lasting Graves disease (dated by TCRdb to the early 2020s). Context from the whole study: Antithyroid drugs had been taken for less than 3 months by newly diagnosed Graves' disease patients. Persistent Graves' disease patients were compared with newly diagnosed Graves' disease patients by peripheral blood TCR sequencing and RNA sequencing. The study was conducted in China and was registered as a clinical trial. A total of about 35 samples underwent TCR sequencing, from about 13 patients with persistent Graves' disease and some 20 patients with newly diagnosed Graves' disease.

This clonotype was counted at least ten times. There is no known antigen for this receptor. Base qualities were left out, and no much larger clone turns up one base away. Results and caveats for the whole study, not just this receptor: TRBV28, TRBJ1-2 and TRBJ2-5 were preferentially used in persistent disease, while TRBV20-1 and TRBJ2-1 were favored in newly diagnosed disease. Only the TCR beta chain was sequenced and analyzed. More public clonotypes were shared among persistent patients (around 3,000) than among newly diagnosed patients (approximately 930). Compared with newly diagnosed patients, persistent Graves' disease patients had lower TCR Shannon entropy and fewer highly expanded clones, which suggests clonal expansion. The authors acknowledged the small sample size as a limitation that may reduce accuracy. Peripheral blood alone was examined, since thyroid tissue, which constituted the primary lesion, could not be accessed.

The library came from multiplex PCR. Data came from an Illumina HiSeq 4000. CDR3 regions were amplified by Arm-PCR with iRepertoire HTBI primers to construct TCR beta libraries. PCR products were gel purified before sequencing. The published analysis was carried out like this. Gene usage analysis of CDR3 amino acid clonotypes relied on the approximately 60 TRBV and more than twelve TRBJ segments identified across samples. COPE and FqMerger were used to merge filtered high-quality paired reads into contigs. BLAST was used to align contigs to the IMGT TRBV, TRBD and TRBJ reference genes, and CDR3 was defined following IMGT. Highly expanded clones were defined as clonotypes with a frequency above 0.1%. Shannon entropy served as the measure of repertoire diversity, while the Gini coefficient captured V-J evenness. A clonotype was considered public if more than one individual shared it. TCRdb ran its own pipeline on the public reads, namely fastp trimming at Q25 and MiXCR clone calling, and kept in-frame beta chains. For every CDR3 protein sequence, its rows merge into one entry that carries the most common genes and DNA. The V and J calls follow TCRdb's processing rather than the paper's. The sample table holds under 700,000 distinct CDR3 sequences, of which about 16% were seen once. Approximately 25% of the sample comes from the top ten.

The sample's time point label is to be understood as: newly diagnosed GD, antithyroid drugs for less than 3 months. For both TCR sequencing and RNA sequencing, RNA was extracted from PBMCs in TRIzol. Graves' disease was diagnosed according to American Thyroid Association guidelines. The patients came from an endocrinology department in Xi'an, China. From each patient, approximately 9 milliliters of peripheral blood was collected into an EDTA anticoagulant tube. PBMCs were isolated by Ficoll Paque Plus density gradient separation without further T cell sorting. An Agilent 2100 Bioanalyzer and agarose gel were used to check RNA quality, and a NanoDrop 2000 was used to measure RNA concentration. Measured from the cysteine to the phenylalanine, the CDR3 is 12 residues long. The sequence is cut down to CDR3 DNA, 36 bases in frame from base 1. Via the germline V gene (reference sequence), CDR1 is SEHNR and CDR2 FQNEAQ. The junction shows trimming of 5 bases on V and 0 bases on J, plus 5 bases between the germline ends.

The sample was also linked to a second study, of T cells in Graves' hyperthyroidism and ophthalmopathy. The second study, in turn, reports: A patient counted as having stable Graves' hyperthyroidism if no progression to ophthalmopathy occurred over 18 months of follow-up. Hyperthyroidism patients were aged 18 to 65 years and newly diagnosed, with disease duration of less than 2 months. Patients with uncontrolled infections, other autoimmune diseases, pregnancy or lactation were excluded. Diagnoses were based on clinical symptoms, serum thyroxine and TRAb, thyroid ultrasound and orbital computed tomography. A first-round RT-PCR of the TCR CDR3 used the HTBI primer set with the Qiagen OneStep RT-PCR kit. Most expanded thyroid clonotypes (frequency above 0.001) were also detected in blood, a finding suggesting that blood repertoires may reflect thyroid immune responses. A model built on a 13 V-J signature distinguished ophthalmopathy from stable hyperthyroidism, reaching 87.88% sensitivity and approximately 81% specificity in cross-validation and 80%/75% in testing. During validation, the model predicted progression to ophthalmopathy a median of approximately 7 months ahead of onset, with more than 55% sensitivity and around 72% specificity. TCR V-J signatures able to tell the groups apart were searched for in a discovery cohort of more than 90 patients, of whom over 40 had Graves' ophthalmopathy and about 60 had stable Graves' hyperthyroidism. Prospective prediction of ophthalmopathy was tested in an independent validation cohort consisting of fewer than 20 hyperthyroidism patients and some 16 patients who later progressed to ophthalmopathy. The 95 to 100 discovery patients were randomly divided into training and test sets at a 7:3 ratio. In about 6 Graves' hyperthyroidism patients, the study also compared T-cell repertoires from thyroid tissue with T-cell repertoires from blood. Once sampling was done, hyperthyroidism patients were given methimazole at a starting dose of 30 mg daily, whereas ophthalmopathy patients were given high-dose intravenous methylprednisolone. A second multiplex PCR round built the libraries, followed by size selection and purification. The libraries were sequenced on an Illumina HiSeq2000 using paired-end 100 bp reads. Raw data were processed with SOAPnuke, discarding reads with adapters, uncalled bases, mean Phred below 15, or no exact constant-primer or identifier match. High-quality paired reads were merged with COPE v1.2.5, and unique nucleotide sequences were defined as clonotypes. MiTCR v1.1 was used to align the clonotypes against IMGT TRBV, TRBD and TRBJ reference segments. The analysis was restricted to V-J combinations with a frequency above 0.0001, which together covered 99.2% of the repertoires. A TCS score was defined as the ratio of F50 (clonal expansion) to E x V (chaos), with BLOSUM62-based TCRdist applied between CDR3 peptides within each V-J. Welch's t-statistics and random forest reduced just over 500 V-J features to roughly 13, which were used in a naive Bayes classifier (R e1071). No statistical method was used to fix the sample size in advance, and group allocation was not hidden from the investigators. The paper reports TCR Vbeta CDR3 sequencing of roughly 140 peripheral blood samples: under 45 ophthalmopathy, around 80 hyperthyroidism and 17 progressor patients.

The TCR sequence derives from a woman in her forties or fifties with Graves disease. Donor details come from another sample of the same person, matched by shared clones. Specimen: peripheral blood mononuclear cells (PBMCs), collected at new diagnosis, from a patient treated with antithyroid drugs. The V and J segments used are TRBV7-9 and TRBJ2-7; no D gene is confidently identified. The bases are TGTGCCAGCAGCGCAAACTCCTACGAGCAGTACTTC. The encoded protein is CASSANSYEQYF. Supplemented by the reference TRBV7-9 and TRBJ2-7 proteins around the CDR3, the complete variable domain is DTGVSQNPRHKITKRGQNVTFRCDPISEHNRLYWYRQTLGQGPEFLTYFQNEAQLEKSRLLSDRFSAERPKGSFSTLEIQRTEQGDSAMYLCASSANSYEQYFGPGTRLTVT.